The source of this T cell receptor beta chain is a study of cytomegalovirus exposure and HLA in healthy donors. The PCR made use of 60 Vbeta and 13 Jbeta primers. Data came from immunoSEQ multiplex PCR; TCRdb stores just in-frame clones and leaves some out. The sample has some 190,000 clones, just over 75% seen once. Worth noting for this clone: The sample has other DNA sequences that encode this CDR3 too.

The ends were cut back, 5 bases at V and 2 bases at J, with 12 bases in the middle. This CDR3 is built from 14 residues. The germline V gene encodes CDR1 LNHDA and CDR2 SQIVND (reference sequence). The TCR originated in a young man in good health and CMV-seronegative. Sequences were obtained from PBMCs. V gene TRBV19 combines with J gene TRBJ1-2; a possible D gene is TRBD1 (6 bases). The CDR3 loop reads CASSAQGTNYGYTF. The CDR3 DNA is TGTGCCAGTAGTGCGCAGGGGACCAACTATGGCTACACCTTC.